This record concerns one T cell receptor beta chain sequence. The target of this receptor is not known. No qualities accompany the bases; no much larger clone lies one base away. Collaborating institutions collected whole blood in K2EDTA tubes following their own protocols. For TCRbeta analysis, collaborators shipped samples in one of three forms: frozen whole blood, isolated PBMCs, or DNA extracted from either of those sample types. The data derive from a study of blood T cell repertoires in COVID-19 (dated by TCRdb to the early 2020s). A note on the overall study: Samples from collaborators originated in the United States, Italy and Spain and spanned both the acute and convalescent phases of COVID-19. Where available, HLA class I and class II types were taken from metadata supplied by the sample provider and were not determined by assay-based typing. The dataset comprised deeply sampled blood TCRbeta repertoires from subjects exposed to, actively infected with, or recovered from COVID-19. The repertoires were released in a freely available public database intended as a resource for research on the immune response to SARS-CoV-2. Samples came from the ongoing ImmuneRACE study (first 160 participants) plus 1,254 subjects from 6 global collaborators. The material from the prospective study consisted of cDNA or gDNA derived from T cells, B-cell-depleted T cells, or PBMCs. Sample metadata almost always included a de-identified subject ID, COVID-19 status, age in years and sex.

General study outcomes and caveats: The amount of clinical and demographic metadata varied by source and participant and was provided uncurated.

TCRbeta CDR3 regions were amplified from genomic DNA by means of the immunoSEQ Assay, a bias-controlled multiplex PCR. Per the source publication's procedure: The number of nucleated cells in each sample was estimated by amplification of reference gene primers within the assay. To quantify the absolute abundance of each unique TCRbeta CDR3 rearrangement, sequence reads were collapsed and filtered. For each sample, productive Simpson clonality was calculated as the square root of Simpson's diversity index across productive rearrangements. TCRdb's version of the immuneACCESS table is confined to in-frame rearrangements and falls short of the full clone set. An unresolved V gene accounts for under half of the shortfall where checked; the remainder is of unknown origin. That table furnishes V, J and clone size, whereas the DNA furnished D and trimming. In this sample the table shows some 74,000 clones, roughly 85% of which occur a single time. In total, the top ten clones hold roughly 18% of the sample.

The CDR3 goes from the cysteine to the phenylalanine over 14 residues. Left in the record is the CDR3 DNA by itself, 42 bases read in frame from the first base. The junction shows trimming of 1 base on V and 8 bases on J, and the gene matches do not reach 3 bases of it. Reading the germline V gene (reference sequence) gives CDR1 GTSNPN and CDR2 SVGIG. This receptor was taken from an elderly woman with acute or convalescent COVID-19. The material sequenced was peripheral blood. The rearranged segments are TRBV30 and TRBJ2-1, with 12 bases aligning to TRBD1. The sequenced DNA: TGTGCCTGGAGTGCGGGGACAGGGGGCCATGAGCAGTTCTTC. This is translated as CAWSAGTGGHEQFF.